Included here is one T cell receptor beta chain sequence, with context. As yet, its antigen is unknown. The CDR3 contains 13 residues. The germline V gene has CDR1 DFQATT and CDR2 SNEGSKA (reference sequence). Trimming shortened V by 6 bases and J by 3 bases, and 15 bases separated the two germline ends. The data were taken from a study of molecular identifiers for immune sequencing clone quantification. Study findings and constraints: In cases of identical TCR molecules sharing a barcode, highly expanded clone sizes could be underestimated.

TCRdb re-derived calls from the PCR reads in MiXCR, one entry per CDR3 protein. The repertoire holds 490,000 or so distinct CDR3 sequences, with around 25% as singletons. This TCR came from a human donor in good health. Some libraries in this study had Jurkat cell RNA spiked in. The chain joins TRBV20-1 to TRBJ2-7; the D is unclear. The sample was naive CD8+ T cells from blood, with Jurkat cell RNA spiked in. As to subset: FACS-sorted CD8+CD4-CCR7+CD45RA+ naive T cells. DNA for the CDR3: TGCAGTGCGCTCGATAGATACTTCTACGAGCAGTACTTC. It codes for CSALDRYFYEQYF.